This note documents a single TCR beta chain sequence. This sample is drawn from a study of blood T cell repertoires in COVID-19. Overall study context: There were acute and convalescent COVID-19 samples, and they came from the United States, Italy and Spain.

The data were produced by immunoSEQ multiplex PCR, yet TCRdb's version contains in-frame clones alone and is incomplete. Of approximately 200,000 clones listed, approximately 81% are singletons. This CDR3 contains 15 residues. Germline V CDR1 and CDR2: SGHNT, YENEEA. J was trimmed by 3 bases and V by 5 bases; bases with no gene match: 5. This sequence joins TRBV11-3 and TRBJ2-3; 10 nucleotides align to TRBD2. This clonotype was obtained from a woman of 80 years or more with acute or convalescent COVID-19. Source material: peripheral blood. DNA of the CDR3: TGTGCCAGCAGCCTCAGCGGGGGGGCAACAGATACGCAGTATTTT. It is translated as CASSLSGGATDTQYF.